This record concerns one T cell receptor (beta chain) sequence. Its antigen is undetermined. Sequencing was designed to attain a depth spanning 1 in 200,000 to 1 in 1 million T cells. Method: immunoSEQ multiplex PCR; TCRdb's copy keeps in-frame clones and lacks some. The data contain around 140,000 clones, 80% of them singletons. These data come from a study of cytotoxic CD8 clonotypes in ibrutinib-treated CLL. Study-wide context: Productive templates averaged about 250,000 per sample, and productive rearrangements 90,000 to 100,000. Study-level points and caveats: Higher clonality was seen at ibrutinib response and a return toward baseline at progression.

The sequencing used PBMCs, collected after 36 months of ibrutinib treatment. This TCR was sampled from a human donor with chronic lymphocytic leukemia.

The CDR3 spells CSVARVPNTGELFF. DNA of the CDR3: TGCAGCGTTGCCAGGGTCCCGAACACCGGGGAGCTGTTTTTT. The chain carries TRBV29-1 and TRBJ2-2; possibly TRBD1 for D (5 bases). The CDR3 totals 14 residues. V gave up 4 bases and J gave up 0 bases, with 9 bases separating them. Germline V gene sequence: CDR1 SQVTM, CDR2 ANQGSEA.